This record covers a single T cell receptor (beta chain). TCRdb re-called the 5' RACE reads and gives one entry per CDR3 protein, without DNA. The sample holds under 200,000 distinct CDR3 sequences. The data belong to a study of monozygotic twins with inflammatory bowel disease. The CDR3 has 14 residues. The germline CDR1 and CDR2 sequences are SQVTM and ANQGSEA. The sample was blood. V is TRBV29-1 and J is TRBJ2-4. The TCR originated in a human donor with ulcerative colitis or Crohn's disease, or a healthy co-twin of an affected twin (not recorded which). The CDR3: CSVERKLAKNIQYF.